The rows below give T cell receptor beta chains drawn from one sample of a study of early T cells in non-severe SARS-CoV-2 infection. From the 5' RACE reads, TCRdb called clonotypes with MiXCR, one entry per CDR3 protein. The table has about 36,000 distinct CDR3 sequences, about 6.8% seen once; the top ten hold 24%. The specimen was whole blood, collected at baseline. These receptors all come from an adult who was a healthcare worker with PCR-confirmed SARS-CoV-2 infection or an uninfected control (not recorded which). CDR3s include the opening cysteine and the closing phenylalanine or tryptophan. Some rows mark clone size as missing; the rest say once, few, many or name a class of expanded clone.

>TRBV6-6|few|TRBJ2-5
CASSYPGETQYF
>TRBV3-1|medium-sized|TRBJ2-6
CASSLNPGDGANVLTF
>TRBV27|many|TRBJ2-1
CASSLSWAPGRNEQFF
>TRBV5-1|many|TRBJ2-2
CASSLGLAGGHGELFF
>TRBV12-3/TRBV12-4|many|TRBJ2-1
CASSPLAGGHSRLNEQFF
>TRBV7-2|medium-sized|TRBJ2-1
CASSAAGTEDYRSSYNEQFF
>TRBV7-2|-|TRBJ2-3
CASTIWEGVSSTDTQYF
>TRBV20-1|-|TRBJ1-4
CSARDPSATNEKLFF
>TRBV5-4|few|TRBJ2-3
CASSLGPGVLSTDTQYF
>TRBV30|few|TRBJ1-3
CAWKGSGNTIYF
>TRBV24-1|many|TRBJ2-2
CATGRTGDTGELFF
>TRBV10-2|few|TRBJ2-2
CASSENSYTGELFF
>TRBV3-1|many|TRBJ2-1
CASSQVAIVHEQFF
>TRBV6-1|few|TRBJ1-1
CASGRVNTEAFF
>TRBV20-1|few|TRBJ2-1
CSATQGAPYNEQFF
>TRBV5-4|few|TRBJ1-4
CASSHTGGEEKLFF
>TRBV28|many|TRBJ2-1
CASSSLFNEQFF
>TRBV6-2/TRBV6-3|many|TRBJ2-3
CASTDGTSGITDTQYF
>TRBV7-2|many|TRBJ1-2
CASSLANNYGYTF
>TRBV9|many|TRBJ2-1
CASSVAPSGSYEQFF
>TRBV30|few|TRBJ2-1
CAWSQRIDNEQFF
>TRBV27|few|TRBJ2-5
CASSLSNSGRETQYF
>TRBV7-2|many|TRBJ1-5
CASSSGLLGQPQHF
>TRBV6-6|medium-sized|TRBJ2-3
CASSQTGSTDTQYF
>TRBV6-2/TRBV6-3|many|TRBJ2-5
CASSYSPAQETQYF
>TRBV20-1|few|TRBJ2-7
CSVAGDYEQYF
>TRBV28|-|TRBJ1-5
CASSLHLGAGGNQPQHF
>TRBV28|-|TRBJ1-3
CASSLTGGNTIYF
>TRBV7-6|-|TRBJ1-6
CASSPRTVNSPLHF
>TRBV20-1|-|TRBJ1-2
CSAGTGTGYGYTF
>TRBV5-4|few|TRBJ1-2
CASSSPTGGSYGYTF
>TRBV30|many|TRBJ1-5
CAWNRDRQPQHF
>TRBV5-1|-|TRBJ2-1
CASSNPGLASLW